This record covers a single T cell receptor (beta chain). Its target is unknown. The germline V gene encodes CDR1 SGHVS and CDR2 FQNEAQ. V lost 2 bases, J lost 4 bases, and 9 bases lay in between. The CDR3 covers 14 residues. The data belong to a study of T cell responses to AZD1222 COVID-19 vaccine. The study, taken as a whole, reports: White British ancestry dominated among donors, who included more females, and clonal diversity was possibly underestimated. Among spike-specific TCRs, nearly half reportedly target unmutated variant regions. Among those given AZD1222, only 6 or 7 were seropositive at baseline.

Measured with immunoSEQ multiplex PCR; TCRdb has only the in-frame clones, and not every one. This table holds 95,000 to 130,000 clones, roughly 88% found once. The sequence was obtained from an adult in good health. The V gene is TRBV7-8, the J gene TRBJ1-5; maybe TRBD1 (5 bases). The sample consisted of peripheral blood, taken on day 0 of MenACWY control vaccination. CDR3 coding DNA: TGTGCCAGCAGCTTATACGGGGGGAATCAGCCCCAGCATTTT. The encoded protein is CASSLYGGNQPQHF.